Below, 12 T cell receptor beta chains from the same sample are listed, as sequenced in a study of monozygotic twins with inflammatory bowel disease. TCRdb reprocessed the 5' RACE reads, with one entry per CDR3 protein and no DNA. In total, the table holds fewer than 200,000 distinct CDR3 sequences. The sample taken for sequencing was blood. The source is a human donor with ulcerative colitis or Crohn's disease, or a healthy co-twin of an affected twin (not recorded which).

The chain is built from TRBV20-1 and TRBJ1-1. The CDR3 covers 12 residues. Germline V lookup: CDR1 DFQATT, CDR2 SNEGSKA (reference sequence). Here the CDR3 reads CSARMRDTEAFF.

V is TRBV20-1 and J is TRBJ1-5; without DNA, the TCRdb call of TRBD1 cannot be checked. This CDR3 contains 14 residues. Germline CDR1 reads DFQATT; CDR2 reads SNEGSKA (reference sequence). CDR3 region: CSAREAGSNQPQHF.

V is TRBV7-2 and J is TRBJ1-2; lacking DNA, the TRBD1 call made by TCRdb goes unchecked. The germline gives CDR1 SGHTA, CDR2 FQGNSA. The CDR3 runs to 14 residues. CDR3 region: CASSLKGGGYGYTF.

The V and J genes are TRBV6-1 and TRBJ1-2; TCRdb calls TRBD1, which cannot be checked without DNA. This CDR3 comprises 14 residues. CDR1 and CDR2 from the germline V gene are MNHNS and SASEGT. This CDR3 is CASTQDISDYGYTF.

The chain is built from TRBV4-1 and TRBJ2-2; TCRdb's assignment of TRBD2 cannot be checked, as there is no DNA. Looked up from germline, CDR1 is MGHRA and CDR2 is YSYEKL. The CDR3 is made up of 17 amino acids. Here the CDR3 reads CASSRVPLAGGFGELFF.

The rearrangement joins TRBV7-9 to TRBJ1-1; checking the TCRdb D call of TRBD1 is not possible without DNA. Looked up from germline, CDR1 is SEHNR and CDR2 is FQNEAQ (reference sequence). The CDR3 spans 15 residues. The CDR3: CASSPSQGGNTEAFF.

The chain joins TRBV19 to TRBJ2-1; without DNA, the TCRdb call of TRBD2 cannot be checked. The CDR3 spans 14 residues. Germline lookup yields CDR1 LNHDA and CDR2 SQIVND (reference sequence). CDR3 region: CASSMGQRLNEQFF.

The rearrangement joins TRBV7-2 to TRBJ2-1. This CDR3 region has 15 residues. Germline CDR1 is SGHTA and CDR2 is FQGNSA. This CDR3 is CASSTTGGPYNEQFF.

The V call is TRBV10-3, the J call TRBJ1-2; TCRdb outputs TRBD1, but without DNA this stays unchecked. This CDR3 contains 13 residues. In germline, CDR1 is ENHRY, CDR2 SYGVKD. CDR3 in amino acids: CAITADSNYGYTF.

This chain uses TRBV29-1 with TRBJ2-6; checking the TCRdb D call of TRBD1 is not possible without DNA. CDR1 and CDR2 (germline): SQVTM, ANQGSEA. This CDR3 comprises 15 residues. The CDR3 is CSVEGDMSGANVLTF.

The chain uses TRBV19 and TRBJ2-2; the D gene TCRdb calls, TRBD2, cannot be checked with no DNA. Germline V CDR1 and CDR2: LNHDA, SQIVND (reference sequence). This CDR3 comprises 14 residues. Here the CDR3 reads CASFSDRNTGELFF.

The gene calls are TRBV7-8 and TRBJ1-5; TCRdb's D call, TRBD1, is unchecked because there is no DNA. The germline V gene encodes CDR1 SGHVS and CDR2 FQNEAQ. CDR3 length equals 17 residues. The CDR3 spells CASSLAAQGWGNQPQHF.